This entry describes one T cell receptor (beta chain). Profiling that covered TCR beta VDJ and CDR3 relied on genomic DNA as its template. TCRdb passed the reads through MiXCR, listing each CDR3 protein once. The repertoire holds approximately 380,000 distinct CDR3 sequences, with 65% to 80% as singletons. The germline gives CDR1 SGHTA, CDR2 FQGNSA. CDR3 length equals 13 residues. V lost 5 bases and J lost 14, with 19 bases in between. The data derive from a study of CD8+CD57+ T cells in acquired aplastic anemia. Sequencing was done on a sample of sorted CD4+, CD8+, or CD8+CD57+ T cells (not recorded which) from PBMCs. This TCR was sampled from a human donor in good health, serving as a control. This chain uses TRBV7-2 with TRBJ1-5; no clear D gene. CDR3 in amino acids: CASSLSSNPHEHF. CDR3 DNA: TGTGCCAGCAGCCTCTCTAGCAATCCGCACGAGCATTTT.